The 13 T cell receptor beta chains reported below all come from one sample, sequenced in a study of graft-versus-host responses after intestinal transplantation. No antigen has been assigned to these receptors. The data were produced by immunoSEQ multiplex PCR, yet TCRdb's version contains in-frame clones alone and is incomplete. This table has 90,000 to 150,000 clones, 80% to 95% appearing once. The sequencing here drew on unstimulated CD4+ T cells sorted from spleen or lymph node cells, taken before intestinal transplant. These receptors were obtained from a human donor who received an intestinal transplant.

The J gene is TRBJ2-2, the V gene TRBV10-2; TRBD1 aligns across 10 bases. The CDR3 contains 14 residues. After removal of 10 bases from V and 7 bases from J, the junction contained 9 bases not matched to a gene. The germline gives CDR1 WSHSY, CDR2 SAAADI. CDR3 DNA sequence: TGCGCCATCGCCCGACAGGGGGCTATCGGGGAGCTGTTTTTT. Amino acids: CAIARQGAIGELFF.

The chain has TRBV2 and TRBJ1-3, with D unclear. The CDR3 contains 14 residues. V lost 6 bases, J lost 5 bases, and 14 bases lay in between. Germline V gene lookup returns CDR1 SNHLY and CDR2 FYNNEI. CDR3 sequence: CASSETRSRNTIYF. In DNA form, the CDR3 reads TGTGCCAGCAGCGAAACAAGGAGTAGAAACACCATATATTTT.

This chain links TRBV27 with TRBJ2-2, with D unclear. From germline, CDR1 is MNHEY and CDR2 SMNVEV (reference sequence). The CDR3 runs 14 residues. Trimming removed 1 base at V and 7 bases at J, with 10 bases between. The DNA for the CDR3 is TGTGCCAGCAGTTTATACTCGGGCCTCGGGGAGCTGTTTTTT. The encoded protein is CASSLYSGLGELFF.

The chain carries TRBV2 and TRBJ2-7; a possible D gene is TRBD2 (6 bases). The CDR3 has 16 amino acids. CDR1 and CDR2 (germline): SNHLY, FYNNEI. V was pared by 0 bases and J by 2 bases, with 14 bases between. The CDR3 protein is CASSEAGGLPTYEQYF. The CDR3 bases are TGTGCCAGCAGTGAAGCGGGGGGACTGCCAACCTACGAGCAGTACTTC.

The chain links TRBV6-1 to TRBJ2-5; 7 bases align to TRBD2. V lost 6 bases and J lost 5; bases outside the gene matches: 6. This CDR3 contains 13 residues. The V gene's germline CDR1 is MNHNS and CDR2 SASEGT. The CDR3 bases are TGTGCCAGCAGCCCAGCGGGAACGGAGACCCAGTACTTC. Its translation: CASSPAGTETQYF.

The rearrangement uses TRBV5-6 and TRBJ2-3, with D perhaps TRBD1 (6 bases). CDR1 SGHDT and CDR2 YYEEEE come from the germline V gene. The length of the CDR3 is 15 residues. V lost 2 bases, J lost 0 bases, and 10 bases lay in between. The CDR3 bases are TGTGCCAGCAGCTTAGGGGGAGTGAGCACAGATACGCAGTATTTT. Amino acid sequence: CASSLGGVSTDTQYF.

A single count supports this clone. Here the CDR3 DNA reads TGTGCCAGCAGCTCTTACATTTCCGGGACCGGGGTCAATGAGCAGTTCTTC. Residues: CASSSYISGTGVNEQFF. The chain recombines TRBV11-1 with TRBJ2-1, with D perhaps given as TRBD1 or TRBD2 (5 bases each). The CDR3 consists of 17 residues. V was shortened by 4 bases and J by 6 bases, with 22 bases between the two germline ends. The germline CDR1 and CDR2 sequences are SGHAT and FQDESV (reference sequence).

This chain uses TRBV5-1 with TRBJ2-1; 8 bases fit TRBD2. J lost 7 bases, V lost 0 bases, and 3 bases had no gene match. The germline V gene has CDR1 SGHRS and CDR2 YFSETQ. The CDR3 loop spans 14 amino acids. The CDR3 DNA reads TGCGCCAGCAGCTTGGCGGGAGGGCCAAATGAGCAGTTCTTC. Its protein is CASSLAGGPNEQFF.

The genes are TRBV5-1 and TRBJ2-1; possible D gene TRBD1, 6 bases. The V end was cut by 1 base, the J end by 10 bases, with 9 bases between. CDR3 length: 12 amino acids. Per the germline V gene, CDR1 is SGHRS and CDR2 is YFSETQ. The CDR3 loop is CASSLTTGEQFF. CDR3 sequence (DNA): TGCGCCAGCAGCTTGACTACAGGGGAGCAGTTCTTC.

The rearrangement uses TRBV11-2 and TRBJ1-5; D unclear. The V gene lost 1 base and the J gene lost 7 bases, with 8 bases spanning the gap. Germline V gene sequence: CDR1 SGHAT, CDR2 FQNNGV. This CDR3 is built from 13 residues. CDR3: CASSLGYGQPQHF. The DNA of the CDR3 is TGTGCCAGCAGCTTAGGGTATGGGCAGCCCCAGCATTTT.

The chain couples TRBV6-5 to TRBJ1-2, with D possibly TRBD1 on 5 matching bases. The CDR3 has 15 amino acids. Trimming shortened V by 7 bases and J by 0 bases, and 15 bases separated the two germline ends. Looked up from germline, CDR1 is MNHEY and CDR2 is SVGAGI. The CDR3 region is CASIPAGAANYGYTF. The CDR3 region has the DNA TGTGCCAGCATTCCCGCCGGGGCCGCTAACTATGGCTACACCTTC.

This chain joins TRBV6-5 and TRBJ1-1; TRBD1 agrees at 9 bases. Per germline, CDR1 MNHEY and CDR2 SVGAGI. CDR3 size: 15 residues. V lost 7 bases to trimming and J lost 0 bases; unmatched junction nucleotides: 6. This chain's CDR3 is CASTKDRGMNTEAFF. CDR3 coding DNA: TGTGCCAGCACCAAAGACAGGGGGATGAACACTGAAGCTTTCTTT.

The V call is TRBV6-1, the J call TRBJ1-5, with 7 nucleotides matching TRBD1. CDR3 size: 18 residues. V trimming: 4 bases; J trimming: 0 bases; junction bases outside the gene matches: 12. From germline, CDR1 is MNHNS and CDR2 SASEGT. The CDR3 protein is CASSGQGGGTYSNQPQHF. The CDR3 coding sequence is TGTGCCAGCAGTGGACAGGGTGGGGGAACATATAGCAATCAGCCCCAGCATTTT.